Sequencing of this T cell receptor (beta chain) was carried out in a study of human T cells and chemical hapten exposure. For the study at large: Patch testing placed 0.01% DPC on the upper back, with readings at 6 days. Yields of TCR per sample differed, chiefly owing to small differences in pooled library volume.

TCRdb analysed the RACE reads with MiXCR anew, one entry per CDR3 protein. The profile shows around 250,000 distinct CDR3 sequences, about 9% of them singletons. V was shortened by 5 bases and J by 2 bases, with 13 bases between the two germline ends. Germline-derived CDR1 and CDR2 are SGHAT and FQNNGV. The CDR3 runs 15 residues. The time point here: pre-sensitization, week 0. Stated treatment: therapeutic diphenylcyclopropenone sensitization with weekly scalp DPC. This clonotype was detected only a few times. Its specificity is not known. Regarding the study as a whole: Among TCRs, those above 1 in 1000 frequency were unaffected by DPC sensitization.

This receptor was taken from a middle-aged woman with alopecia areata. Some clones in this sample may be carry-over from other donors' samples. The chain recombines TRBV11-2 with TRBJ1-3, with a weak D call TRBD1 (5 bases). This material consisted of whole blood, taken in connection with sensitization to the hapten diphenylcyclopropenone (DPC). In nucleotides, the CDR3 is TGTGCCAGCAGCAGGGACGGCAGTGCTGGAAACACCATATATTTT. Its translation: CASSRDGSAGNTIYF.